Listed below are T cell receptor beta chains from one sample, sequenced in a study of response to subunit inactivated influenza vaccine. TCRdb analysed the RT-PCR reads with MiXCR anew, one entry per CDR3 protein. The sample has just over 300,000 distinct CDR3 sequences, about a fifth seen once; the top ten hold roughly 10%. The sample was PBMCs from blood, taken about 20 months after vaccination. The source is a man aged 45-69 years who received an inactivated influenza vaccine. CDR3s leave out the opening cysteine and the closing phenylalanine or tryptophan.

V gene: TRBV28
J gene: TRBJ2-1
CDR3 length: 9
CDR3 protein: ASRRGLEGF

V gene: TRBV4-2
J gene: TRBJ2-7
CDR3 length: 11
CDR3 protein: ASSQDFGGLQY

V gene: TRBV6-1
J gene: TRBJ2-7
CDR3 length: 11
CDR3 protein: ASSSDWGTEQY

V gene: TRBV10-3
J gene: TRBJ1-2
CDR3 length: 12
CDR3 protein: AISESTEIYGYI

V gene: TRBV12-3/TRBV12-4
J gene: TRBJ1-1
CDR3 length: 13
CDR3 protein: ASRSGQGGVTEAF

V gene: TRBV5-1
J gene: TRBJ2-7
CDR3 length: 13
CDR3 protein: ASSLEFRGSYEQY

V gene: TRBV12-3/TRBV12-4
J gene: TRBJ2-5
CDR3 length: 11
CDR3 protein: ASSLNREKTQY

V gene: TRBV20-1
J gene: TRBJ1-5
CDR3 length: 12
CDR3 protein: SARQGARDQPQH

V gene: TRBV7-2
J gene: TRBJ2-7
CDR3 length: 14
CDR3 protein: ASSLSTQVSTYEQY

V gene: TRBV12-3/TRBV12-4
J gene: TRBJ1-4
CDR3 length: 12
CDR3 protein: ASSLDGPNEKLF

V gene: TRBV3-1
J gene: TRBJ2-3
CDR3 length: 12
CDR3 protein: ASSLGLAPDTQY

V gene: TRBV9
J gene: TRBJ2-2
CDR3 length: 15
CDR3 protein: ASSDHPGLGPTGELF

V gene: TRBV14
J gene: TRBJ1-2
CDR3 length: 13
CDR3 protein: ASSQGHVTNYGYT

V gene: TRBV20-1
J gene: TRBJ1-4
CDR3 length: 11
CDR3 protein: SATGGGGEKLF

V gene: TRBV12-3/TRBV12-4
J gene: TRBJ1-3
CDR3 length: 16
CDR3 protein: ASSFSQLARASGNTIY

V gene: TRBV28
J gene: TRBJ1-2
CDR3 length: 14
CDR3 protein: ASSVLRGEANYGYT

V gene: TRBV5-4
J gene: TRBJ2-7
CDR3 length: 12
CDR3 protein: ASSTTSGSREQY

V gene: TRBV28
J gene: TRBJ1-6
CDR3 length: 12
CDR3 protein: AGRGDSYNSPLH

V gene: TRBV3-1
J gene: TRBJ1-2
CDR3 length: 14
CDR3 protein: ASSQAGVGQGYGYT

V gene: TRBV7-2
J gene: TRBJ1-2
CDR3 length: 13
CDR3 protein: ASSPDRTGMGGYT

V gene: TRBV10-3
J gene: TRBJ2-1
CDR3 length: 12
CDR3 protein: AISPPGTYNEQF

V gene: TRBV5-4
J gene: TRBJ1-1
CDR3 length: 11
CDR3 protein: AGTSGGNTEAF

V gene: TRBV18
J gene: TRBJ1-2
CDR3 length: 12
CDR3 protein: ASSPNGQGAGYT

V gene: TRBV4-2
J gene: TRBJ1-2
CDR3 length: 13
CDR3 protein: ASSQQRQDTYGYT

V gene: TRBV29-1
J gene: TRBJ2-2
CDR3 length: 10
CDR3 protein: SVSGSTGELF

V gene: TRBV5-1
J gene: TRBJ2-2
CDR3 length: 10
CDR3 protein: ASSPNWGELF

V gene: TRBV20-1
J gene: TRBJ2-7
CDR3 length: 12
CDR3 protein: SAERLAGASEQY

V gene: TRBV14
J gene: TRBJ2-7
CDR3 length: 13
CDR3 protein: ASSPLPTGVHEQY

V gene: TRBV6-1
J gene: TRBJ1-3
CDR3 length: 12
CDR3 protein: ASSIQGPGNTIY

V gene: TRBV7-2
J gene: TRBJ1-2
CDR3 length: 13
CDR3 protein: ASSSGQSRQHGYT

V gene: TRBV10-3
J gene: TRBJ1-2
CDR3 length: 12
CDR3 protein: AIRRGTSDYGYT

V gene: TRBV7-2
J gene: TRBJ2-5
CDR3 length: 13
CDR3 protein: ASSLGTSGSETQY

V gene: TRBV28
J gene: TRBJ2-7
CDR3 length: 15
CDR3 protein: ASSLPPPGGSRHEQY

V gene: TRBV7-9
J gene: TRBJ1-4
CDR3 length: 14
CDR3 protein: ASSLGGTSLSEKLF

V gene: TRBV6-2/TRBV6-3
J gene: TRBJ1-5
CDR3 length: 15
CDR3 protein: ASSFTGTGLLGQPQH

V gene: TRBV29-1
J gene: TRBJ2-7
CDR3 length: 13
CDR3 protein: SVELSGGISYEQY

V gene: TRBV4-2
J gene: TRBJ2-3
CDR3 length: 12
CDR3 protein: ASSAGRSTDSQY

V gene: TRBV7-2
J gene: TRBJ1-1
CDR3 length: 14
CDR3 protein: ASSLVFGSQNTEAF

V gene: TRBV29-1
J gene: TRBJ2-7
CDR3 length: 12
CDR3 protein: SAVAGDRAYEQY

V gene: TRBV5-6
J gene: TRBJ2-1
CDR3 length: 12
CDR3 protein: ASSLGGLRNEQF

V gene: TRBV6-5
J gene: TRBJ1-4
CDR3 length: 13
CDR3 protein: ASSYSGQGHEKLF

V gene: TRBV24-1
J gene: TRBJ1-4
CDR3 length: 10
CDR3 protein: ATSDLNGKLF

V gene: TRBV7-2
J gene: TRBJ1-5
CDR3 length: 11
CDR3 protein: ASSYDGNQPQH

V gene: TRBV30
J gene: TRBJ1-1
CDR3 length: 11
CDR3 protein: AWSLTAGTEAF

V gene: TRBV19
J gene: TRBJ2-5
CDR3 length: 14
CDR3 protein: ASSPGTDPLRETQY

V gene: TRBV11-2
J gene: TRBJ2-2
CDR3 length: 13
CDR3 protein: ASSLRDRNTGELF

V gene: TRBV20-1
J gene: TRBJ2-5
CDR3 length: 12
CDR3 protein: SASLRGSGETQY

V gene: TRBV12-3/TRBV12-4
J gene: TRBJ1-5
CDR3 length: 13
CDR3 protein: ASGGAAYSNQPQH

V gene: TRBV5-1
J gene: TRBJ1-6
CDR3 length: 14
CDR3 protein: ASSLEEGARGSPLH

V gene: TRBV5-1
J gene: TRBJ2-1
CDR3 length: 9
CDR3 protein: ASSFGDEQF

V gene: TRBV4-3
J gene: TRBJ2-3
CDR3 length: 12
CDR3 protein: ASSQDRGPDTQY